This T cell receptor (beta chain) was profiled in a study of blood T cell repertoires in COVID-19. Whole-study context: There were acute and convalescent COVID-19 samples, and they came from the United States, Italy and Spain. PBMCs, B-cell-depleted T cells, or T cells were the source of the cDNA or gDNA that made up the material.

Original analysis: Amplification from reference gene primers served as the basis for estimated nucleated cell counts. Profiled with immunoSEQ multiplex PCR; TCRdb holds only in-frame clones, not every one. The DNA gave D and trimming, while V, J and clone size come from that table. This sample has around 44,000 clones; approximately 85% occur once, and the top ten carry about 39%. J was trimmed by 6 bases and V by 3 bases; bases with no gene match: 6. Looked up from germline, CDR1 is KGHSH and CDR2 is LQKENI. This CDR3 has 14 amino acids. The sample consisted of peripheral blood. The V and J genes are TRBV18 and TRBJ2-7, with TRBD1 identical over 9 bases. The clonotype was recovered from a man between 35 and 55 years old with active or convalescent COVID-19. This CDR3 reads CASSPRDREAEQYF. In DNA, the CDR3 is TGTGCCAGCTCACCGCGGGACAGGGAGGCCGAGCAGTACTTC.